This T cell receptor beta chain originates from a study of cytomegalovirus exposure and HLA in healthy donors. Study-wide findings and caveats: In vitro work confirmed that a few CMV-associated chains recognize CMV antigens. Most likely, a cluster of highly shared sequence variants arose as a sequencing artifact.

CDR3 length equals 13 residues. Trimming took 6 bases from V and 5 from J, leaving 13 bases between them. CDR1 and CDR2 from the germline V gene are MNHEY and SVGAGI. Concerning this clone: No antigen is known for it.

Use of 60 Vbeta and 13 Jbeta primers characterized the PCR. Here immunoSEQ multiplex PCR was the method, and the copy in TCRdb shows in-frame clones only, minus some. The sample records 130,000 to 150,000 clones, about three fifths being singletons. Sequencing was done on a sample of PBMCs. The rearrangement uses TRBV6-5 and TRBJ2-5; a possible D gene is TRBD2 (5 bases). This TCR was recovered from a woman in her twenties or thirties in good health and CMV-seropositive. The CDR3 DNA reads TGTGCCAGCAGACCCGCAGGACTCGAGACCCAGTACTTC. Residues: CASRPAGLETQYF.